This TCR beta chain was identified in a study of blood T cell repertoires in COVID-19. Across the whole study: The study drew acute and convalescent COVID-19 samples from the United States, Italy and Spain. The cDNA or gDNA used as material had been derived from T cells, B-cell-depleted T cells, or PBMCs.

The CDR3 extends over 14 amino acids. CDR1 is KGHSH, CDR2 LQKENI, per germline. Trimming took 6 bases from V and 1 from J; bases not matched to a gene: 4. Original processing notes: By means of reference gene primer amplification, nucleated cell counts were estimated. Profiled with immunoSEQ multiplex PCR; TCRdb holds only in-frame clones, not every one. The V and J calls and clone size were taken over from that table, and D and trimming were inferred from the DNA. The sample has roughly 90,000 clones; roughly 88% are singletons. The sequencing input was peripheral blood. V and J are TRBV18 and TRBJ2-5, with 8 bases matching TRBD2. The sequence was obtained from a woman of 80 years or more with active or convalescent COVID-19. CDR3 sequence: CASSFGLAQETQYF. The CDR3 nucleotides read TGTGCCAGCTCCTTTGGACTAGCCCAAGAGACCCAGTACTTC.